This is a list of T cell receptor beta chains from one sample in a study of blood T cell repertoires in COVID-19. Data came from immunoSEQ multiplex PCR; TCRdb stores just in-frame clones and leaves some out. The sample records about 210,000 clones, approximately 85% being singletons. Sample: peripheral blood. The receptors stem from a man aged 50 or older with COVID-19, enrolled during active disease. Both conserved end residues are part of each CDR3. Fields, in order: CDR3 DNA, CDR3 protein, clone size, D gene, J gene, V gene. The D gene is left open where the match is weak. Clone sizes are given selectively: once, few, many, or a class where the clone is expanded.

TGTGCCAGCAGTGAATGGATATTCTCGCCCCAGGGTTACGAGCAGTACTTC CASSEWIFSPQGYEQYF . . TRBJ2-7 TRBV6-1
TGTGCCAGCAGCAAAGAACCAACTAGCGGGGGGCGGGAAAACATTCAGTACTTC CASSKEPTSGGRENIQYF . . TRBJ2-4 TRBV21-1
TGTGCCAGCAGTCCCAAGGAGAAACTGTTTTTT CASSPKEKLFF few . TRBJ1-4 TRBV2
TGTGCCAGCAGGCTCCTCGGGACTAGCGGGGGTGCTAGCACAGATACGCAGTATTTT CASRLLGTSGGASTDTQYF . TRBD2 TRBJ2-3 TRBV7-9
TGTGCCAGCAGTTCAGCGACAGGGGGCGCCCCCCAGCCCCAGCATTTT CASSSATGGAPQPQHF . TRBD1 TRBJ1-5 TRBV28
TGCGCCAGCAGCTCAGACACAGATACGCAGTATTTT CASSSDTDTQYF . . TRBJ2-3 TRBV5-1
TGCGCCAGCAGCTTGGGACCGGAGGCCAGGGGGCGGGAGACCCAGTACTTC CASSLGPEARGRETQYF . TRBD1 TRBJ2-5 TRBV5-1
TGCGCCAGCAGCCCCGGACAGCTCGGGTCCCTCCACTTT CASSPGQLGSLHF . . TRBJ1-6 TRBV4-1
TGTGCCAGTTCCCCGGACAGGGATAATCAGCCCCAGCATTTT CASSPDRDNQPQHF . TRBD1 TRBJ1-5 TRBV2
TGTGCCAGCAGCAGGTGGGCAGACGATTCACCCCTCCACTTT CASSRWADDSPLHF once . TRBJ1-6 TRBV5-4
TGTGCCAGCAGCCGACAGGGGGCTAATGAAAAACTGTTTTTT CASSRQGANEKLFF . TRBD1 TRBJ1-4 TRBV5-5
TGTGCCAGCAGCTTGGGGGGGGCCCAGCATTTT CASSLGGAQHF . . TRBJ1-5 TRBV7-9
TGCGCCAGCAGCTCACGACTAGGTACCTCCACCGGGGAGCTGTTTTTT CASSSRLGTSTGELFF once . TRBJ2-2 TRBV5-1
TGTGCCAGCAGCCTACAGGGGATGGGAGTTGAAGCTTTCTTT CASSLQGMGVEAFF . TRBD1 TRBJ1-1 TRBV7-9
TGTGCCACCAAGCGCGGGCTCTACGAGCAGTACTTC CATKRGLYEQYF . . TRBJ2-7 TRBV6-5
TGTGCCAGCAGGTGGACAGGGGGAGTCGGGGAGCTGTTTTTT CASRWTGGVGELFF few TRBD1 TRBJ2-2 TRBV6-5
TGCGCCAGCAGCAGGGGACTAGCGGTAGCCAAAAACATTCAGTACTTC CASSRGLAVAKNIQYF . TRBD2 TRBJ2-4 TRBV5-1
TGTGCCTGGAGTGTACTAGGGAGGCGGTCCGACTTCACTGAAGCTTTCTTT CAWSVLGRRSDFTEAFF . . TRBJ1-1 TRBV30
TGTGCCAGCACCCTCGGGGAGGTTCCGAACACCGGGGAGCTGTTTTTT CASTLGEVPNTGELFF . . TRBJ2-2 TRBV5-5
TGTGCCAGCAGTACAGGGTTGGAGGCCCAGTACTTC CASSTGLEAQYF . . TRBJ2-5 TRBV12-3/TRBV12-4
TGCGCCAGCAGCCTACAACAGGGGGCTGCTGGAAACACCATATATTTT CASSLQQGAAGNTIYF . TRBD1 TRBJ1-3 TRBV5-1
TGTGCCAGCAGGGTGGACGCTAGCTTCACTGAAGCTTTCTTT CASRVDASFTEAFF few . TRBJ1-1 TRBV6-6
TGTGCCAGCACCCGGGACATAAATCAGCCCCAGCATTTT CASTRDINQPQHF . . TRBJ1-5 TRBV2